This T cell receptor beta chain appears in the sequencing data of a study of blood T cell repertoires in COVID-19. Overall study context: The origin of the acute and convalescent COVID-19 samples was the United States, Italy and Spain. PBMCs, B-cell-depleted T cells, or T cells provided the cDNA or gDNA that made up the material.

Germline V gene sequence: CDR1 MGHRA, CDR2 YSYEKL. Unmatched junction bases numbered 10, after V lost 0 bases and J lost 9 bases. The CDR3 is 17 amino acids. This clone has a single count. Authors' methods: From reference gene primer amplification, estimates of nucleated cell counts were derived. Assay used: immunoSEQ multiplex PCR; TCRdb lists only in-frame clones, some missing. D and trimming come from the DNA, and the V and J calls and clone size come from that table. The sample consists of 50,000 or so clones, 70% to 85% of them appearing once. Enrolled during active infection, Seattle patients were then followed longitudinally.

What was sequenced was peripheral blood. V usage is TRBV4-1 and J usage is TRBJ2-1; 11 bases align to TRBD2. The sequence was collected from a man older than 75 with COVID-19, enrolled during active disease. The DNA of the CDR3 is TGCGCCAGCAGCCAAGATGCGGTAGCGGGGGGGCCGGGTGAGCAGTTCTTC. Its protein is CASSQDAVAGGPGEQFF.